The 13 T cell receptor beta chains below all came from one sample that was sequenced in a study of OX40 agonist ivuxolimab in advanced cancers. Generated by immunoSEQ multiplex PCR, the TCRdb table keeps only in-frame clones and is missing some. This sample carries 70,000 to 80,000 clones, 86% of them seen once, and the ten largest clones take under 0.8%. Sequencing used CD4+ or CD8+ T cells sorted from blood, obtained in a trial of the OX40 agonist ivuxolimab. The receptors were sampled from an adult with an advanced solid tumor such as melanoma, head and neck, liver or kidney cancer.

This clone showed up just a few times. The gene calls are TRBV6-6 and TRBJ2-7; D uncertain. V lost 5 bases to trimming and J lost 2 bases, with 7 bases between them. CDR3 length equals 12 residues. Germline loops: CDR1 MNHNY, CDR2 SVGAGI (reference sequence). The CDR3, as DNA: TGTGCCAGCAGTCCTTCGACCTACGAGCAGTACTTC. This gives the protein CASSPSTYEQYF.

This rearrangement joins TRBV5-4 to TRBJ2-2; TRBD2 matches at 9 bases. J lost 5 bases, V lost 0 bases, and 5 bases had no gene match. Per the germline V gene, CDR1 is SGHNT and CDR2 is YYREEE (reference sequence). This CDR3 has 16 amino acids. The CDR3 nucleotides are TGTGCCAGCAGCTTGGGTCTAGCGGGAAATACCGGGGAGCTGTTTTTT. Translation: CASSLGLAGNTGELFF.

The rearrangement uses TRBV4-2 and TRBJ2-3; D gene unclear. From germline, CDR1 is LGHNA and CDR2 YNFKEQ. The ends were cut back, 5 bases at V and 3 bases at J, with 9 bases in the middle. This CDR3 is built from 13 residues. The CDR3 is CASSKAETDTQYF. The CDR3 region has the DNA TGTGCCAGCAGCAAGGCAGAAACAGATACGCAGTATTTT.

This clone was detected a few times. The rearrangement links TRBV18 to TRBJ1-5, with D tentatively TRBD1 (5 bases). The V gene lost 6 bases and the J gene lost 7 bases, with 22 bases spanning the gap. The CDR3 sequence is 16 residues long. Germline V lookup: CDR1 KGHSH, CDR2 LQKENI. The CDR3 reads CASSYTSNPRDQPQHF. In DNA, the CDR3 is TGTGCCAGCTCCTACACCTCAAATCCCAGGGACCAGCCCCAGCATTTT.

As for this clone: Other DNA sequences in the same sample also yield this CDR3. The V call is TRBV7-2, the J call TRBJ1-2; 10 bases are a match to TRBD1. Germline V gives CDR1 SGHTA, CDR2 FQGNSA. V was pared by 1 base and J by 7 bases, with 3 bases of the junction left unmatched. CDR3 length equals 14 residues. As DNA, the CDR3 is TGTGCCAGCAGCTTAGGGGGGACAGGGGTTGGCTACACCTTC. Translated, it gives CASSLGGTGVGYTF.

The chain combines TRBV21-1 with TRBJ1-5; the table's TRBD1 call for D was not verified on the DNA. TRBV21-1 is given as a pseudogene. The CDR3 is made up of 14 amino acids. CDR3 in DNA: TGTGCCAGCAACGACCAGGGGCTTTATCAGCCCCAGCATTTT. It is translated as CASNDQGLYQPQHF.

The chain uses TRBV7-9 and TRBJ2-5; D possibly uses TRBD1 or TRBD2 (5 bases each). The germline gives CDR1 SEHNR, CDR2 FQNEAQ (reference sequence). The length of the CDR3 is 14 residues. Trimming removed 4 bases at V and 5 bases at J, with 14 bases between. The chain's CDR3 is CASSSTTWGETQYF. CDR3 nucleotides: TGTGCCAGCAGCTCTACGACCTGGGGGGAGACCCAGTACTTC.

The chain is built from TRBV5-4 and TRBJ2-3, with unresolved D. The CDR3 has 13 residues. V dropped 4 bases and J dropped 4 bases, with 10 bases sitting between them. Germline CDR1 and CDR2: SGHNT and YYREEE (reference sequence). Here the CDR3 DNA reads TGTGCCAGCAGCCCCCGGCTCCCAGATACGCAGTATTTT. Protein sequence: CASSPRLPDTQYF.

The gene calls are TRBV30 and TRBJ2-1; either TRBD1 or TRBD2 may fit D (5 bases each). From germline, CDR1 is GTSNPN and CDR2 SVGIG (reference sequence). The CDR3 has 17 residues. With 0 bases removed from V and 0 bases from J, the gap between germline ends came to 15 bases. CDR3 bases: TGTGCCTGGAGTGTCGGCCGGGACGGTAGCTCCTACAATGAGCAGTTCTTC. Its translation: CAWSVGRDGSSYNEQFF.

This clone was seen a few times. V and J are TRBV5-1 and TRBJ2-1; weak D call: TRBD1 (6 bases). The V and J ends lost 2 bases and 7 bases respectively, with 19 bases between them. Per the germline V gene, CDR1 is SGHRS and CDR2 is YFSETQ. This CDR3 has 16 residues. CDR3 nucleotides: TGCGCCAGCAGCTTTGGGGTTGGGCAGGGGCGGAATGAGCAGTTCTTC. Translation gives CASSFGVGQGRNEQFF.

The rearrangement joins TRBV29-1 to TRBJ2-3, with D possibly being TRBD1 (5 bases). The CDR3 is 14 amino acids. Trimming pared 2 bases from V and 2 bases from J, leaving 11 bases between. Germline V lookup: CDR1 SQVTM, CDR2 ANQGSEA. The CDR3 DNA follows: TGCAGCGTTGAATCAGGGTTGGACACAGATACGCAGTATTTT. Its translation is CSVESGLDTDTQYF.

CDR3 nucleotides: TGTGCCAGCAGCTACAGGGGGAATCAGCCCCAGCATTTT. Protein sequence: CASSYRGNQPQHF. V usage is TRBV7-8 and J usage is TRBJ1-5; TRBD1 matches at 8 bases. CDR3 length equals 13 residues. After removal of 4 bases from V and 4 bases from J, the junction contained 0 bases not matched to a gene. From germline, CDR1 is SGHVS and CDR2 FQNEAQ.

CDR3 sequence: CASTPFGEQETQYF. DNA for the CDR3: TGTGCCAGCACTCCCTTCGGGGAGCAAGAGACCCAGTACTTC. The chain carries TRBV9 and TRBJ2-5; D perhaps matches TRBD2 (5 bases). The CDR3 runs to 14 residues. V lost 6 bases and J lost 2, with 14 bases in between. Germline V gene data show CDR1 as SGDLS and CDR2 as YYNGEE. The full variable domain, rest sourced from reference TRBV9 and TRBJ2-5, is DSGVTQTPKHLITATGQRVTLRCSPRSGDLSVYWYQQSLDQGLQFLIQYYNGEERAKGNILERFSAQQFPDLHSELNLSSLELGDSALYFCASTPFGEQETQYFGPGTRLLVL.